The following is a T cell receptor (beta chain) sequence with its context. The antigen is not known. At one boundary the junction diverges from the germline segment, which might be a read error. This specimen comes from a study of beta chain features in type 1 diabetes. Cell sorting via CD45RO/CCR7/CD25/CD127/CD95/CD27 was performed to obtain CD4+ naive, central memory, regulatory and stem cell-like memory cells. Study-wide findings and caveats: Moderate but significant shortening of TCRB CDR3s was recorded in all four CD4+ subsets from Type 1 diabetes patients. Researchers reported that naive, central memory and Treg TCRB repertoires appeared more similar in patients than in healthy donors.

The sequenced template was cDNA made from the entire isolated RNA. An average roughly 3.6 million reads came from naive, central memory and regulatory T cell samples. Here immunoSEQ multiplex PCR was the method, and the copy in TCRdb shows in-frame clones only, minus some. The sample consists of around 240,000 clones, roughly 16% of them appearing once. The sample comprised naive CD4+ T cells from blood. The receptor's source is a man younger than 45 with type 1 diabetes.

CDR3 residues: CALSVQRSRNTIYF. The DNA of the CDR3 is TGTGCCTTGAGTGTACAGCGGTCTCGAAACACCATATATTTT. The genes are TRBV30 and TRBJ1-3, with no clear D. CDR3 length equals 14 residues. The germline gives CDR1 GTSNPN, CDR2 SVGIG (reference sequence).